This passage covers 20 T cell receptor beta chains from one sample sequenced in a study of blood T cell repertoires in COVID-19. Libraries were prepared by immunoSEQ multiplex PCR; TCRdb keeps only in-frame clonotypes and omits some of them. The table records about 330,000 clones, 70% to 90% of them present only once. Sequenced sample: PBMCs or T cells enriched from blood (not recorded which). These receptor sequences come from a woman in her 30s who had recovered from COVID-19.

This sequence joins TRBV27 and TRBJ1-2, with TRBD1 identical over 8 bases. The CDR3 runs 14 residues. The V segment lost 3 bases and the J segment 4 bases; nucleotides outside the gene matches: 4. Germline-derived CDR1 and CDR2 are MNHEY and SMNVEV (reference sequence). CDR3 in amino acids: CASSFQGAGYGYTF. The CDR3 DNA sequence: TGTGCCAGCAGTTTCCAGGGGGCGGGCTATGGCTACACCTTC.

The chain links TRBV19 to TRBJ1-5; the D gene is possibly TRBD1 (6 bases). Trimming left V 6 bases short and J 6 bases short, with 12 bases between. Germline lookup yields CDR1 LNHDA and CDR2 SQIVND (reference sequence). The CDR3 runs to 13 residues. CDR3 in DNA: TGTGCCAGTAGCAGGGGCCGTACTCAGCCCCAGCATTTT. Translating gives CASSRGRTQPQHF.

This clone appeared a few times. The chain carries TRBV5-1 and TRBJ1-2; no reliable D call. The CDR3 spans 12 residues. Trimming shortened V by 7 bases and J by 2 bases, and 9 bases separated the two germline ends. Germline loops: CDR1 SGHRS, CDR2 YFSETQ. The CDR3 nucleotides read TGCGCCAGCCGGCAGCGAAACTATGGCTACACCTTC. It yields the protein CASRQRNYGYTF.

The V call is TRBV19, the J call TRBJ2-1; TRBD1 aligns across 9 bases. Losses at the gene ends were 6 bases for V and 8 bases for J; bases not matched to a gene: 8. Germline CDR1 and CDR2: LNHDA and SQIVND (reference sequence). This CDR3 has 14 amino acids. As DNA, the CDR3 is TGTGCCAGTAGCCTTCCGGGACAGGGACATGAGCAGTTCTTC. Translating gives CASSLPGQGHEQFF. Drawing the rest from reference TRBV19 and TRBJ2-1, the complete variable domain is DGGITQSPKYLFRKEGQNVTLSCEQNLNHDAMYWYRQDPGQGLRLIYYSQIVNDFQKGDIAEGYSVSREKKESFPLTVTSAQKNPTAFYLCASSLPGQGHEQFFGPGTRLTVL.

The chain carries TRBV5-4 and TRBJ1-2; TRBD1 might be the D (6 bases). Trimming stripped 3 bases from V and 0 bases from J, with 12 bases between. The CDR3 has 15 amino acids. Germline V CDR1 and CDR2: SGHNT, YYREEE (reference sequence). CDR3 sequence (DNA): TGTGCCAGCAGCTCCCGGACAGATTCTAACTATGGCTACACCTTC. Translating it yields CASSSRTDSNYGYTF.

The chain links TRBV6-2 or TRBV6-3 to TRBJ1-6; tentatively, D is TRBD1 (5 bases). Germline CDR1 is MNHEY and CDR2 is SVGEGT. The CDR3 loop spans 15 amino acids. V gave up 5 bases and J gave up 8 bases, with 16 bases separating them. CDR3 sequence (DNA): TGTGCCAGCAGTCTAGACAGATTCTCGCATTCACCCCTCCACTTT. Translation: CASSLDRFSHSPLHF.

Only one count was recorded for this clone. This chain uses TRBV27 with TRBJ1-1; D remains ambiguous. Trimming pared 4 bases from V and 7 bases from J, leaving 16 bases between. This CDR3 has 14 residues. Looked up from germline, CDR1 is MNHEY and CDR2 is SMNVEV (reference sequence). DNA of the CDR3: TGTGCCAGCAGTTATAAACGGCAGAGGAGTGAAGCTTTCTTT. Its protein is CASSYKRQRSEAFF.

CDR3 bases: TGTGCCAGCAGCGTGGGAGGGAGGGAAGAGACCCAGTACTTC. Amino acids: CASSVGGREETQYF. The chain combines TRBV9 with TRBJ2-5, with TRBD2 matching over 7 bases. Germline CDR1 reads SGDLS; CDR2 reads YYNGEE. The V and J ends lost 2 bases and 3 bases, in that order; junction bases with no gene match: 4. This CDR3 is built from 14 residues.

This clone was seen a single time. V is TRBV21-1 and J is TRBJ1-1. TRBV21-1 is reported as a pseudogene. The CDR3 has 19 residues. CDR3 residues: CASSKGKAALGGLNTEAFF. In nucleotides, the CDR3 is TGTGCCAGCAGCAAAGGAAAGGCGGCCCTGGGGGGGTTGAACACTGAAGCTTTCTTT.

The chain employs TRBV10-3 and TRBJ2-7, with 8 bases fitting TRBD2. The germline V gene encodes CDR1 ENHRY and CDR2 SYGVKD. V shed 2 bases and J 6 bases; nucleotides not matched to a gene: 12. The CDR3 has 16 residues. CDR3 amino acids: CAISELRGGYTVEQYF. In nucleotides, the CDR3 is TGTGCCATCAGTGAGCTCCGCGGGGGGTACACGGTCGAGCAGTACTTC.

The CDR3 bases are TGCGCCAGCAGCCTGACAGGGAATCTCTATGGCTACACCTTC. This translates into CASSLTGNLYGYTF. The J gene is TRBJ1-2, the V gene TRBV5-1; the match to TRBD1 covers 7 bases. The germline V gene has CDR1 SGHRS and CDR2 YFSETQ. V gave up 4 bases and J gave up 4 bases; unmatched junction bases: 7. The CDR3 length is 14 residues. The full variable domain, completed using reference TRBV5-1 and TRBJ1-2, is KAGVTQTPRYLIKTRGQQVTLSCSPISGHRSVSWYQQTPGQGLQFLFEYFSETQRNKGNFPGRFSGRQFSNSRSEMNVSTLELGDSALYLCASSLTGNLYGYTFGSGTRLTVV.

J is TRBJ2-7 and V is TRBV3-1 (or the pseudogene TRBV3-2); the match to TRBD1 covers 9 bases. This CDR3 spans 14 amino acids. J lost 2 bases, V lost 8 bases, and 7 bases had no gene match. Germline CDR1 LGHDT, CDR2 YNNKEL (reference sequence). CDR3 nucleotide sequence: TGTGCCAGCGCAGGGGACAGGGTACCCTACGAGCAGTACTTC. It translates to CASAGDRVPYEQYF.

The CDR3 region has the DNA TGCGCCAGCAGCTGGGGTGAAGCGGGGGACACTGAAGCTTTCTTT. Its translation: CASSWGEAGDTEAFF. The rearrangement uses TRBV5-1 and TRBJ1-1, with D maybe TRBD1 (5 bases). CDR1 and CDR2 (germline): SGHRS, YFSETQ. The CDR3 runs to 15 residues. The V end lost 3 bases, the J end lost 3 bases, and 15 bases lay between the germline ends.

The J gene is TRBJ2-7, the V gene TRBV5-5; TRBD1 agrees at 12 bases. Germline trimming cut 4 bases from V and 6 bases from J; bases unmatched to any gene: 2. Germline V lookup: CDR1 SGHKS, CDR2 YYEKEE (reference sequence). The CDR3 has 13 amino acids. Written as DNA, the CDR3 is TGTGCCAGCAGCACGGGACAGGGGGCCGAGCAGTACTTC. It codes for CASSTGQGAEQYF.

In its sample, this clone was seen a few times. The chain recombines TRBV11-2 with TRBJ2-2, with D possibly TRBD2 on 5 matching bases. The CDR3 is 13 residues long. Trimming shortened V by 5 bases and J by 7 bases, and 11 bases separated the two germline ends. CDR1 is SGHAT and CDR2 is FQNNGV in the germline V gene. The CDR3 is CASSPTAGGELFF. The CDR3 DNA is TGTGCCAGCAGCCCGACTGCGGGCGGGGAGCTGTTTTTT.

The gene calls are TRBV9 and TRBJ2-5; maybe TRBD2 (5 bases). The V end lost 0 bases, the J end lost 5 bases, and 17 bases lay between the germline ends. The CDR3 is 16 amino acids. CDR1 and CDR2 (germline): SGDLS, YYNGEE. This CDR3 is CASSVAGRSGGETQYF. CDR3 DNA: TGTGCCAGCAGCGTAGCCGGCAGATCAGGCGGGGAGACCCAGTACTTC.

The chain is built from TRBV15 and TRBJ1-2; no firm D call. The CDR3 contains 13 residues. Germline V CDR1 and CDR2: LNHNV, YYDKDF (reference sequence). V gave up 0 bases and J gave up 3 bases, with 5 bases separating them. The CDR3 DNA is TGTGCCACCAGCAGAGATCAGGACTATGGCTACACCTTC. It translates to CATSRDQDYGYTF.

V and J are TRBV7-2 and TRBJ2-1; D might be TRBD1 (5 bases). This CDR3 contains 15 residues. V gave up 4 bases and J gave up 6 bases, with 16 bases separating them. Germline CDR1 is SGHTA and CDR2 is FQGNSA. The CDR3 spells CASSYLGDSRNEQFF. The CDR3 bases are TGTGCCAGCAGCTACTTGGGTGACAGTCGCAATGAGCAGTTCTTC.

This rearrangement joins TRBV6-5 to TRBJ2-1, with a possible D match to TRBD1 (5 bases). V shed 5 bases and J shed 3 bases, with 11 bases lying between them. CDR1 is MNHEY, CDR2 SVGAGI, per germline. This CDR3 has 14 amino acids. The CDR3 nucleotides read TGTGCCAGCAGTCGAGACAGCTTCTACAATGAGCAGTTCTTC. Protein: CASSRDSFYNEQFF.

The CDR3 sequence is CASSSPGLPGGGYTF. The CDR3 DNA sequence: TGTGCCAGCAGTAGTCCGGGACTTCCGGGCGGGGGCTACACCTTC. The chain joins TRBV25-1 to TRBJ1-2; TRBD1 might be the D (5 bases). Trimming took 5 bases from V and 8 from J, leaving 21 bases between them. In germline, CDR1 is MGHDK, CDR2 SYGVNS. The CDR3 has 15 residues.